This entry features one T cell receptor beta chain sequence. The antigen is undetermined. The authors split each subset's genomic DNA evenly across several immunoSEQ plates. TCRdb's table, derived via immunoSEQ multiplex PCR, lists solely in-frame clones and lacks some. In the table there are over a million clones, 60% to 80% of which are singletons. The CDR3 contains 14 residues. V gave up 10 bases and J gave up 4 bases, with 17 bases separating them. Germline V gene lookup returns CDR1 ENHRY and CDR2 SYGVKD. Memory CD4+ cells were the fraction left after CD45RA+ naive selection. The data derive from a study of shared clonotypes between healthy human individuals. Notes on the study in general: Roughly 5% of naive CD4 clonotypes were shared across four donors.

V gene TRBV10-3 combines with J gene TRBJ2-1, with D tentatively TRBD1 or TRBD2 (5 bases each). The receptor's source is a man between 18 and 35 years old in good health. The sequencing input was memory CD4+ T cells sorted from blood. Subset reported: CD45RA-negative fraction. The CDR3 DNA reads as TGTGCCACTGCCCCAGGGACGGTGTACAATGAGCAGTTCTTC. Translation gives CATAPGTVYNEQFF.